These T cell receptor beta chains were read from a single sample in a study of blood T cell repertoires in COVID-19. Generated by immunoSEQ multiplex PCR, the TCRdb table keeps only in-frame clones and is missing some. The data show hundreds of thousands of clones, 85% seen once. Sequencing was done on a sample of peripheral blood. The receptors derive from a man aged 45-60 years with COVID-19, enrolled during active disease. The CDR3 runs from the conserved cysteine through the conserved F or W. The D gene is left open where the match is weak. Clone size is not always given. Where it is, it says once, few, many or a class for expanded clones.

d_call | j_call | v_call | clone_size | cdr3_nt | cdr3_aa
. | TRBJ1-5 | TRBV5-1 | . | TGCGCCAGCAGCTTGGGGACATTGGGTAGCAATCAGCCCCAGCATTTT | CASSLGTLGSNQPQHF
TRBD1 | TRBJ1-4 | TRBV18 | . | TGTGCCAGCTCACCACCTGCCCGGGGACAGAACGAAAAACTGTTTTTT | CASSPPARGQNEKLFF
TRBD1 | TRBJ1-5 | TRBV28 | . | TGTGCCAGCAGGAGACAGGGAGATCAGCCCCAGCATTTT | CASRRQGDQPQHF
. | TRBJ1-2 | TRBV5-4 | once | TGTGCCAGCACCGCCGCGGTGGAGTACTATGGCTACACCTTC | CASTAAVEYYGYTF
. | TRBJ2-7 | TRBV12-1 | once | TGTGCCAGCAGCTGGCCGGGACAGGGGTACTACGAGCAGTACTTC | CASSWPGQGYYEQYF
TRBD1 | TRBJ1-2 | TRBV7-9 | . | TGTGCCAGCAGCTTAGTCCCGGGACAGGGTATATCTGGCTACACCTTC | CASSLVPGQGISGYTF
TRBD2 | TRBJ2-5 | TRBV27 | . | TGTGCCAGCAAACCTAGCGGGGGGGGTTTAGAGACCCAGTACTTC | CASKPSGGGLETQYF
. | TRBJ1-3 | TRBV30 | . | TGTGCCTGTCGAAGGAGGGAAGTAAACACCATATATTTT | CACRRREVNTIYF
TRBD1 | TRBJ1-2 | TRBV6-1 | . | TGTGCCAGCAGTGAAGCTGGGACAGCCAACTATGGCTACACCTTC | CASSEAGTANYGYTF
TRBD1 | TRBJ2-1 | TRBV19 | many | TGTGCCAGTGGGCCGGGACAGGGGGCTGGAAATGAGCAGTTCTTC | CASGPGQGAGNEQFF
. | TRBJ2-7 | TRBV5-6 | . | TGTGCCAGCAGCTTGTTGGCCCGAGGACAGTGGACCTACGAGCAGTACTTC | CASSLLARGQWTYEQYF
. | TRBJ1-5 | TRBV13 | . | TGTGCCAGCAGCTTAGGCCGTCAGGGCAATCAGCCCCAGCATTTT | CASSLGRQGNQPQHF
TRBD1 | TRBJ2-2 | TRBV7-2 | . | TGTGCCAGCAGTCGACAGGGGGATTACACCGGGGAGCTGTTTTTT | CASSRQGDYTGELFF
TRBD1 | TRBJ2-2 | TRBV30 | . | TGTGCCTGGAGTGTAGGTTGGACAGGGGGGAACACCGGGGAGCTGTTTTTT | CAWSVGWTGGNTGELFF
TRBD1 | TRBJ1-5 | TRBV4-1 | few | TGCGCCAGCAGCCAAGATCCGGGACAGTTCAATCAGCCCCAGCATTTT | CASSQDPGQFNQPQHF
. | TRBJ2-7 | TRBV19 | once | TGTGCCAGTAGTCGGGACACCAGGGGATCCTACGAGCAGTACTTC | CASSRDTRGSYEQYF
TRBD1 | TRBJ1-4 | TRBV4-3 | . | TGCGCCAGCAGCCTCCAACTAAGCGGGACAGGGGGTGAAAAACTGTTTTTT | CASSLQLSGTGGEKLFF
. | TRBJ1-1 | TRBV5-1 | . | TGCGCCAGCAGCGCCGGACACGTTCGTGACACTGAAGCTTTCTTT | CASSAGHVRDTEAFF
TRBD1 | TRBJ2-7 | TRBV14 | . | TGTGCCAGCAGTCAGGACAGGGGTGCCCACGAGCAGTACTTC | CASSQDRGAHEQYF
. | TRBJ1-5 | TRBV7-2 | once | TGTGCCAGCAGCTTAGTATTAGGGGCCAATCAGCCCCAGCATTTT | CASSLVLGANQPQHF
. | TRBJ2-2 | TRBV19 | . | TGTGCCAGTAGTATGTTTTTTGGACACACGAACACCGGGGAGCTGTTTTTT | CASSMFFGHTNTGELFF
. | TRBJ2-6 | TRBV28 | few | TGTGCCAGCAGTGTACACTCTGGGGCCAACGTCCTGACTTTC | CASSVHSGANVLTF
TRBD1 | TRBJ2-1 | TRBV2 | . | TGTGCCAGCAGTGATGGGACAGGGGTTTTCAATGAGCAGTTCTTC | CASSDGTGVFNEQFF
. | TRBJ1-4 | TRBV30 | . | TGTGCCTGGGCTATTAGGAGCTTAACTAATGAAAAACTGTTTTTT | CAWAIRSLTNEKLFF
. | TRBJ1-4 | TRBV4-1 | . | TGCGCCAGCAGCTATTCCCCGTGGCCGACGGAGGGGCCTAATGAAAAACTGTTTTTT | CASSYSPWPTEGPNEKLFF